The rows below give T cell receptor beta chains drawn from one sample of a study of T-cell reconstitution after alpha-beta-depleted transplantation in children. TCRdb reprocessed the PCR reads with MiXCR, giving one entry per CDR3 protein. The table includes some 440,000 distinct CDR3 sequences, under 20% detected once. Specimen: PBMCs, mostly from graft donor cells, collected 360 days after TCRalphabeta/CD19-depleted stem cell transplant. These TCRs come from a boy under two years old who had a stem cell transplant for Wiskott-Aldrich syndrome, so the T cells may come from the graft donor. Each CDR3 is given with its conserved first and last residue. The order of the fields is D gene, V gene, clone size, J gene, CDR3 DNA, CDR3 protein. A D gene is named only where the DNA matches it firmly. The size of a clone is reported for some rows only, either as once, few or many, or as a class for expanded clones.

>.|TRBV29-1|.|TRBJ2-1
TGCAGCGTTGAGCCGGGGAGAAATGAGCAGTTCTTC
CSVEPGRNEQFF
>TRBD2|TRBV5-1|few|TRBJ2-1
TGCGCCAGCAGCTTGAGGGCGGGGGGGCCCGGGAATGAGCAGTTCTTC
CASSLRAGGPGNEQFF
>.|TRBV20-1|few|TRBJ2-2
TGCAGTGCGACCGATGGCCTTTCCGGGGAGCTGTTTTTT
CSATDGLSGELFF
>TRBD2|TRBV20-1|.|TRBJ2-1
TGCAGTGCTAGAGAAGGACTAGCGGGAGCTCCGGGGAAGTTCTTC
CSAREGLAGAPGKFF
>.|TRBV10-1|.|TRBJ1-1
TGCGCCAGCAGTGACCGTGCCGGGGGGTCGAACACTGAAGCTTTCTTT
CASSDRAGGSNTEAFF
>TRBD1|TRBV2|.|TRBJ1-1
TGTGCCAGCAGGCTCGGGACAGCAGAAACTGAAGCTTTCTTT
CASRLGTAETEAFF
>.|TRBV6-5|.|TRBJ2-3
TGTGCCAGCAGTTACGGGAGACTAAGGCGGGGAGATACGCAGTATTTT
CASSYGRLRRGDTQYF
>.|TRBV7-8|few|TRBJ1-1
TGTGCCAGCAGCCCCCGACAGGTGGGGACCACTGAAGCTTTCTTT
CASSPRQVGTTEAFF
>.|TRBV5-1|few|TRBJ2-5
TGCGCCAGCAGCGGCAGGGGTGGGGAGACCCAGTACTTC
CASSGRGGETQYF
>.|TRBV24-1|.|TRBJ1-5
TGTGCCACCAGTGCAGGGGTTGGTCAGCCCCAGCATTTT
CATSAGVGQPQHF
>.|TRBV10-3|few|TRBJ2-1
TGTGCCATCAGTCAGTGGGATGAGCAGTTCTTC
CAISQWDEQFF
>.|TRBV20-1|few|TRBJ2-5
TGCAGTGCCGGATGGGGATTGGGGACCCAGTACTTC
CSAGWGLGTQYF
>.|TRBV29-1|.|TRBJ2-1
TGCAGCGCCCCGCGCCCTTCCGCCAGAGGTTACAATGAGCAGTTCTTC
CSAPRPSARGYNEQFF
>TRBD2|TRBV6-5|few|TRBJ2-3
TGTGCCAGCAGTTACCTGGGGAGGGCGGGAGATACGCAGTATTTT
CASSYLGRAGDTQYF
>.|TRBV12-3/TRBV12-4|.|TRBJ1-5
TGTGCCAGCAGGCACAGGGTCCAGCCCCAGCATTTT
CASRHRVQPQHF
>TRBD1|TRBV5-1|.|TRBJ1-6
TGCGCCAGCAGCTTGGGGGACAGTCGTGCACCCCTCCACTTT
CASSLGDSRAPLHF
>TRBD2|TRBV24-1|.|TRBJ2-2
TGTGCCACCAGTGATCCAACTAGCGAGGGCTTGGCCGGGGAGCTGTTTTTT
CATSDPTSEGLAGELFF
>.|TRBV29-1|few|TRBJ2-5
TGCAGCGTTCGGTTTTTTCAAGAGACCCAGTACTTC
CSVRFFQETQYF
>TRBD1|TRBV2|.|TRBJ1-3
TGTGCCGGAGACAGGGCCAACTCTGGAAACACCATATATTTT
CAGDRANSGNTIYF
>TRBD2|TRBV24-1|.|TRBJ2-7
TGTGCCACCAGTGATTTGACCAGCGGGGACTCCTACGAGCAGTACTTC
CATSDLTSGDSYEQYF
>TRBD2|TRBV20-1|.|TRBJ2-1
TGCAGTGCTAGAGTTAATAGCGGGGCGTACAATGAGCAGTTCTTC
CSARVNSGAYNEQFF
>.|TRBV6-2/TRBV6-3|.|TRBJ2-2
TGTGCCAGCAGTTACAGGACGGGAAGGACCGGGGAGCTGTTTTTT
CASSYRTGRTGELFF
>TRBD2|TRBV20-1|few|TRBJ2-3
TGCAGTGCCTTAGCGGGACTGATAGATACGCAGTATTTT
CSALAGLIDTQYF
>TRBD1|TRBV5-1|.|TRBJ2-2
TGCGCCAGCAGCTCGTGGGGCTTAGGGACAGTGAACACCGGGGAGCTGTTTTTT
CASSSWGLGTVNTGELFF
>TRBD2|TRBV5-6|many|TRBJ2-1
TGTGCCAGCAATAACAGGTTCGGGACTAACAATGAGCAGTTCTTC
CASNNRFGTNNEQFF
>.|TRBV29-1|many|TRBJ2-1
TGCAGCGTCCAAGGGACTGGCGGGAATAGGAATGAGCAGTTCTTC
CSVQGTGGNRNEQFF
>.|TRBV27|few|TRBJ2-7
TGTGCCAGCAGTTCCGGGCTCGGCTACGAGCAGTACTTC
CASSSGLGYEQYF
>.|TRBV5-1|.|TRBJ1-3
TGCGCCAGCAGCCCGACAGGAGCTGGAAACACCATATATTTT
CASSPTGAGNTIYF
>.|TRBV12-3/TRBV12-4|.|TRBJ2-7
TGTGCCAGCAGTTTACGCGGACACGAGCAGTACTTC
CASSLRGHEQYF
>TRBD1|TRBV5-1|many|TRBJ2-2
TGCGCCAGCAGCTTGAGGGGGCTGAACACCGGGGAGCTGTTTTTT
CASSLRGLNTGELFF
>.|TRBV7-2|.|TRBJ2-2
TGTGCCAGCAGCCCGTGGCAGGGGCGGAACGGGGAGCTGTTTTTT
CASSPWQGRNGELFF
>.|TRBV27|few|TRBJ1-5
TGTGCCAGCAGTTTATTTAGGGGAAATCAGCCCCAGCATTTT
CASSLFRGNQPQHF
>.|TRBV12-3/TRBV12-4|.|TRBJ1-1
TGTGCCAGCAGTTTGAAAAGGGGGAGTACAGCTTTCTTT
CASSLKRGSTAFF
>.|TRBV30|.|TRBJ2-3
TGTGCCTGGAGTGGATCCACAGATACGCAGTATTTT
CAWSGSTDTQYF
>.|TRBV5-1|few|TRBJ2-7
TGCGCCAGCAGATTCCGGGACCGGAACGTCTTTGAGCAGTACTTC
CASRFRDRNVFEQYF
>.|TRBV5-1|few|TRBJ2-7
TGCGCCAGCAGCCTGTCGAAGGGGGACTTTTTCTACGAGCAGTACTTC
CASSLSKGDFFYEQYF
>.|TRBV5-1|.|TRBJ1-3
TGCGCCAGCAGCTTGGGCCGCCAGGCTGGAAACACCATATATTTT
CASSLGRQAGNTIYF
>.|TRBV6-1|.|TRBJ2-1
TGTGCCAGCAGAGCCTACATGAGTCTCTACAATGAGCAGTTCTTC
CASRAYMSLYNEQFF
>TRBD2|TRBV20-1|.|TRBJ2-3
TGCAGTGCTAGACTGGGACTAGCGGGGGGTGCAGATACGCAGTATTTT
CSARLGLAGGADTQYF
>TRBD1|TRBV12-3/TRBV12-4|many|TRBJ2-5
TGTGCCAGCAGTTTGACAGGGCTGGAAGAGACCCAGTACTTC
CASSLTGLEETQYF
>.|TRBV12-3/TRBV12-4|few|TRBJ2-3
TGTGCCAGCAGACTACCGGCTCGGGGATTTTCCCTAGATACGCAGTATTTT
CASRLPARGFSLDTQYF
>.|TRBV25-1|.|TRBJ2-7
TGTGCCAGCAGTGACGGGGCCCTAAGCTCCTACGAGCAGTACTTC
CASSDGALSSYEQYF
>.|TRBV5-5|.|TRBJ1-6
TGTGCCAGCAGCTTGACGGTAAACGATTCACCCCTCCACTTT
CASSLTVNDSPLHF
>.|TRBV7-9|few|TRBJ2-5
TGTGCCAGCAGCCCACCTAAGACCCAGTACTTC
CASSPPKTQYF
>.|TRBV20-1|.|TRBJ2-3
TGCAGTGCTAGGGTTGAGTGGGCAGATACGCAGTATTTT
CSARVEWADTQYF
>.|TRBV20-1|.|TRBJ1-5
TGCAGTGCTACCAGGACGCTTAGCAATCAGCCCCAGCATTTT
CSATRTLSNQPQHF
>.|TRBV25-1|.|TRBJ2-3
TGTGCCAGCAGTGCCCATCGGCTCCGGGTGGCAGATACGCAGTATTTT
CASSAHRLRVADTQYF
>TRBD1|TRBV7-8|.|TRBJ2-2
TGTGCCAGCAGCGTGACTTGGGACAGCGGCACCGGGGAGCTGTTTTTT
CASSVTWDSGTGELFF
>.|TRBV2|few|TRBJ2-1
TGTGCCACAGGCAGGATCCAGAAGAATGAGCAGTTCTTC
CATGRIQKNEQFF
>.|TRBV7-9|few|TRBJ2-7
TGTGCCAGCAGCTTAGCGATCGGACTGACCTACGAGCAGTACTTC
CASSLAIGLTYEQYF
>.|TRBV24-1|few|TRBJ1-5
TGTGCCACCAGTGATCCCCAGCATTTT
CATSDPQHF
>.|TRBV5-1|many|TRBJ2-3
TGCGCCAGCAGCCCCGGGGCCTCCACAGATACGCAGTATTTT
CASSPGASTDTQYF
>TRBD2|TRBV3-1|.|TRBJ2-7
TGTGCCAGCAGCCTCCAGGCGGGGGGCTACGAGCAGTACTTC
CASSLQAGGYEQYF
>TRBD2|TRBV11-2|.|TRBJ2-3
TGTGCCAGCAGCTTCCGCGGGAGGGCCAGCACAGATACGCAGTATTTT
CASSFRGRASTDTQYF
>.|TRBV7-6|few|TRBJ2-7
TGTGCCAGCAGCTTAGGGGGGGTCCGTCCGGGGGAGCAGTACTTC
CASSLGGVRPGEQYF